This TCR beta chain comes out of a study of neurological immune-mediated disorders. This clonotype was seen at least ten times. Antigen specificity is unknown. Germline CDR1 SNHLY, CDR2 FYNNEI. J lost 1 base, V lost 6 bases, and 9 bases had no gene match. The CDR3 has 15 amino acids. Notes on the study in general: HTLV-1-associated myelopathy led in TCR clonal expansion, while multiple sclerosis ranked lowest, below healthy controls. Among expanded clones, no CDR3 amino acid sequences were shared across subjects, a pattern suggesting private repertoires in all groups.

Sequencing of 15-18 subjects in each run yielded over 160 million TCR-beta sequences. TCRdb ran MiXCR on the 5' RACE reads and lists one entry per CDR3 protein. The table includes tens of thousands of distinct CDR3 sequences, about an eighth detected once. Time point defined: longitudinal time-point 1 (baseline). PBMCs numbering 2 million and stored at -80 C yielded the unsorted libraries. What was sequenced was PBMCs. The rearrangement links TRBV2 to TRBJ2-7; 7 nucleotides agree with TRBD1. The TCR originated in a female donor with HTLV-1-associated myelopathy (HAM/TSP). The CDR3 DNA reads TGTGCCAGCAGGGGGCTCCGGGACAGTTCCTACGAGCAGTACTTC. Its protein product is CASRGLRDSSYEQYF.